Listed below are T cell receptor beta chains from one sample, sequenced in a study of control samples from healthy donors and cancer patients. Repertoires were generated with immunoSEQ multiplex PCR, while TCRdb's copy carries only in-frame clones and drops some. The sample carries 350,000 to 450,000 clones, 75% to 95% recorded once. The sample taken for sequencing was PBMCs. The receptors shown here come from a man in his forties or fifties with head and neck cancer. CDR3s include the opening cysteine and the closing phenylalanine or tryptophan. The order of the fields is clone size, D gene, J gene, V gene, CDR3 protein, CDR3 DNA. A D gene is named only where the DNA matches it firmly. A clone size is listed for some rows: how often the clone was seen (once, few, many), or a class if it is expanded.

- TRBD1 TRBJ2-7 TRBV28 CASSRQGGEYEQYF TGTGCCAGCAGTCGACAGGGGGGAGAATACGAGCAGTACTTC
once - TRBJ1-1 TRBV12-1 CASSFIWTEAFF TGTGCCAGCAGCTTTATCTGGACTGAAGCTTTCTTT
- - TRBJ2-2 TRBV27 CASRLGANTGELFF TGTGCCAGCAGGTTGGGGGCTAACACCGGGGAGCTGTTTTTT
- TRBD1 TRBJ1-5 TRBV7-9 CASSLFEGAHQPQHF TGTGCCAGCAGCTTATTTGAGGGGGCTCACCAGCCCCAGCATTTT
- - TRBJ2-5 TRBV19 CASSIRLSIKETQYF TGTGCCAGTAGTATAAGGCTATCAATAAAAGAGACCCAGTACTTC
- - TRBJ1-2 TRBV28 CASSLGQIYGYTF TGTGCCAGCAGTTTAGGACAGATTTATGGCTACACCTTC
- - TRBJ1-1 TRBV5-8 CASSLYPEAFF TGTGCCAGCAGCTTATACCCTGAAGCTTTCTTT
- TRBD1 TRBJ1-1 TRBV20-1 CSASGDRGGNTEAFF TGCAGTGCTAGTGGTGACAGGGGCGGGAACACTGAAGCTTTCTTT
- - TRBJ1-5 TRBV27 CASSLLGSSQPQHF TGTGCCAGCAGTTTATTAGGGTCATCGCAGCCCCAGCATTTT
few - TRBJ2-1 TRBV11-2 CASSLNSLNEQFF TGTGCCAGCAGCTTAAACAGCCTCAATGAGCAGTTCTTC
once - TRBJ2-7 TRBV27 CASGYPGVVEQYF TGTGCCAGCGGGTACCCGGGGGTAGTCGAGCAGTACTTC
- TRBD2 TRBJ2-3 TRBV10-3 CAISVIAGTDTQYF TGTGCCATCAGTGTAATAGCGGGAACAGATACGCAGTATTTT
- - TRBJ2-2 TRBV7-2 CASSLGGNTGELFF TGTGCCAGCAGCTTAGGGGGAAACACCGGGGAGCTGTTTTTT
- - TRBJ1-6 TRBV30 CAWSDEGLGSPLHF TGTGCCTGGAGTGACGAAGGCCTGGGGTCACCCCTCCACTTT
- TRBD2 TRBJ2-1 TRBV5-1 CASQLAGGYNEQFF TGCGCCAGCCAACTAGCGGGGGGCTACAATGAGCAGTTCTTC
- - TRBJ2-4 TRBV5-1 CASSPGFSAKNIQYF TGCGCCAGCAGCCCGGGGTTTTCAGCCAAAAACATTCAGTACTTC
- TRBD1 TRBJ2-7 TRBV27 CASSTGTGLYEQYF TGTGCCAGCAGTACCGGGACAGGGTTGTACGAGCAGTACTTC
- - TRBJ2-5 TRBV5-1 CASRDSQETQYF TGCGCCAGCAGGGACAGCCAAGAGACCCAGTACTTC
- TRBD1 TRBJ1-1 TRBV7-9 CASSPGTGGETYPAEAFF TGTGCCAGCAGCCCTGGGACAGGGGGCGAAACCTACCCCGCTGAAGCTTTCTTT
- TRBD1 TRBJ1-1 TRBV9 CASSDRTGANTEAFF TGTGCCAGCAGCGACCGGACAGGGGCGAACACTGAAGCTTTCTTT
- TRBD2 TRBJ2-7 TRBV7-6 CASSPGGDYEQYF TGTGCCAGCAGCCCTGGGGGGGACTACGAGCAGTACTTC
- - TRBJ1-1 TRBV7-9 CASSLKAGNTEAFF TGTGCCAGCAGCTTAAAGGCAGGGAACACTGAAGCTTTCTTT
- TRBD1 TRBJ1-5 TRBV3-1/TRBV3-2 CATSGQGARGQPQHF TGTGCCACCAGTGGACAGGGGGCGCGAGGTCAGCCCCAGCATTTT
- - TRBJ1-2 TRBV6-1 CASSDRRAGYGYTF TGTGCCAGCAGTGACCGCCGGGCGGGATATGGCTACACCTTC
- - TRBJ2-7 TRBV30 CAWSLDGNYEQYF TGTGCCTGGAGTCTCGACGGAAACTACGAGCAGTACTTC
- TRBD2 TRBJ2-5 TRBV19 CASSITSGRVETQYF TGTGCCAGTAGTATAACTAGCGGGAGGGTGGAGACCCAGTACTTC
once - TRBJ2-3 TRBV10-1 CASSESTATDTQYF TGCGCCAGCAGTGAGTCGACAGCCACAGATACGCAGTATTTT
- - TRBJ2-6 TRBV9 CASSVEQVFSGANVLTF TGTGCCAGCAGCGTAGAACAGGTCTTCTCTGGGGCCAACGTCCTGACTTTC
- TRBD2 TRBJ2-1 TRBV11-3 CASSLGGRVDNEQFF TGTGCCAGCAGCTTGGGCGGGAGGGTTGACAATGAGCAGTTCTTC
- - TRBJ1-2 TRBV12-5 CASGPLPRDSRRDGYTF TGTGCTAGTGGTCCTCTCCCCCGAGACAGTCGTAGAGATGGCTACACCTTC
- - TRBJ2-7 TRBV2 CASSDVGQPPYEQYF TGTGCCAGCAGTGACGTAGGACAGCCCCCCTACGAGCAGTACTTC
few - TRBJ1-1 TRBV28 CASTYNTEAFF TGTGCCAGCACCTACAATACTGAAGCTTTCTTT
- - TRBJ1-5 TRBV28 CASSLGQGFQPQHF TGTGCCAGCAGTTTAGGTCAGGGCTTTCAGCCCCAGCATTTT
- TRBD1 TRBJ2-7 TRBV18 CASSPGDSSYEQYF TGTGCCAGCTCACCCGGGGACAGCTCCTACGAGCAGTACTTC
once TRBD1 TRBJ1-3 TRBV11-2 CASSLVRQGAENTIYF TGTGCCAGCAGCTTAGTAAGACAGGGGGCGGAAAACACCATATATTTT
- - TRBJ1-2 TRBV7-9 CASSLPGFGYTF TGTGCCAGCAGCTTACCGGGTTTTGGCTACACCTTC
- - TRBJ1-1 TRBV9 CASSDGARQAFF TGTGCCAGCAGCGATGGGGCCAGACAAGCTTTCTTT
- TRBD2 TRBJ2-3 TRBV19 CASSAGLAGVADTQYF TGTGCCAGTAGTGCGGGACTAGCGGGAGTTGCAGATACGCAGTATTTT
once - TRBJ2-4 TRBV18 CASSGGPQAKNIQYF TGTGCCAGCTCTGGCGGGCCTCAGGCCAAAAACATTCAGTACTTC
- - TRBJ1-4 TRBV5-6 CASSRVHNEKLFF TGTGCCAGCAGCCGCGTCCATAATGAAAAACTGTTTTTT
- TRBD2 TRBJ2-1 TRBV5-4 CASSKRLAGAPHEQFF TGTGCCAGCAGCAAGAGACTAGCGGGGGCTCCCCATGAGCAGTTCTTC
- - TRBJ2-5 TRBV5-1 CASSLVIDRAQETQYF TGCGCCAGCAGCTTGGTAATCGACAGAGCACAAGAGACCCAGTACTTC
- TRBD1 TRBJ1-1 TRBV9 CASSGDRVSEAFF TGTGCCAGCAGCGGGGACAGGGTCTCTGAAGCTTTCTTT
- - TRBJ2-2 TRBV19 CASSMAGWNTGELFF TGTGCCAGTAGTATGGCAGGGTGGAACACCGGGGAGCTGTTTTTT
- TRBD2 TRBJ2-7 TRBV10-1 CASSESGWREYYEQYF TGCGCCAGCAGTGAGAGTGGATGGCGGGAGTACTACGAGCAGTACTTC
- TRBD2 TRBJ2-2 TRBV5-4 CASSPGLAINTGELFF TGTGCCAGCAGCCCTGGACTAGCGATAAACACCGGGGAGCTGTTTTTT
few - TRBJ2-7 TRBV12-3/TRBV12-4 CASSLIQGYEQYF TGTGCCAGCAGTCTGATACAGGGCTACGAGCAGTACTTC
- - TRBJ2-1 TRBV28 CASSFGGISYNEQFF TGTGCCAGCAGTTTCGGAGGGATATCATACAATGAGCAGTTCTTC
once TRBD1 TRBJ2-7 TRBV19 CASSPRTGGYEQYF TGTGCCAGTAGTCCCCGGACAGGGGGGTACGAGCAGTACTTC
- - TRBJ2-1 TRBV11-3 CASSFLGGGVDNEQFF TGTGCCAGCAGCTTCCTTGGAGGGGGCGTTGACAATGAGCAGTTCTTC
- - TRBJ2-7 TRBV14 CASSQKSNVEQYF TGTGCCAGCAGCCAAAAGTCCAACGTCGAGCAGTACTTC